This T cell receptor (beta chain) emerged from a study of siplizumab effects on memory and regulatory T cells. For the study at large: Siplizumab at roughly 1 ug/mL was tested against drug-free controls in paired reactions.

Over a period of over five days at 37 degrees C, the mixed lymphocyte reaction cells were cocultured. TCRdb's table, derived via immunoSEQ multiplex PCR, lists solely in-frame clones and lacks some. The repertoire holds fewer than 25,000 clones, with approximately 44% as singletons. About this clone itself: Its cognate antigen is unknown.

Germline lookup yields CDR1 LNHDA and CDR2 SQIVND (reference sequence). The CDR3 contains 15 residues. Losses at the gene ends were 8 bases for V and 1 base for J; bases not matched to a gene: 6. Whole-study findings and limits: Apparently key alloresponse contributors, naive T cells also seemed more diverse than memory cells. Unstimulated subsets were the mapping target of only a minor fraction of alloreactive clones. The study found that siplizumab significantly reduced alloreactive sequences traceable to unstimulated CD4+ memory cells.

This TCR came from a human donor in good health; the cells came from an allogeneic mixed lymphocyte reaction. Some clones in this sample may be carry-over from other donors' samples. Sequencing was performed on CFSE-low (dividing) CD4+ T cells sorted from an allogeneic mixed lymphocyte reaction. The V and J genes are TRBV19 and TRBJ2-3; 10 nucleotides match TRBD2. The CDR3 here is CASGYLAGGTDTQYF. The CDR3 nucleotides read TGTGCCAGTGGTTACCTAGCGGGGGGCACAGATACGCAGTATTTT.